This entry concerns a single TCR beta chain. Its antigen is still unknown. V lost 5 bases and J 5 bases, leaving 16 bases between the germline ends. Germline V gene lookup returns CDR1 SGHRS and CDR2 YFSETQ. The CDR3 length is 14 residues. All patients were mismatch repair deficient, assessed by either PCR or immunohistochemistry. A few pembrolizumab responders had their TCRs sequenced. This specimen comes from a study of PD-1 blockade in mismatch repair-deficient tumors. At the level of the study: Enrolled about 2013-2017, patients had progressing, pretreated mismatch repair-deficient cancers of 12 types.

TCRdb keeps only in-frame clones here, not all; method: immunoSEQ multiplex PCR. The sample shows about 40,000 clones, roughly 80% of them seen only once. Broader study findings: After pembrolizumab, tumor-resident clones rose rapidly, then generally contracted before radiologic responses.

V gene TRBV5-1 combines with J gene TRBJ1-2; D is uncertain. The clonotype originates from an adult with mismatch repair-deficient cancer. This specimen was peripheral blood, taken 4 weeks after starting pembrolizumab. The CDR3 sequence is CASSSVRTAYGYTF. The CDR3, as DNA: TGCGCCAGCAGTTCGGTCCGGACGGCATATGGCTACACCTTC.